A selection of T cell receptor beta chains follows, all from one sample in a study of blood T cell repertoires in COVID-19. Assay: immunoSEQ multiplex PCR; the TCRdb copy retains only in-frame clones and omits some. The table has 200,000 to 250,000 clones, 90% seen once. Sequenced material: PBMCs or T cells enriched from blood (not recorded which). These TCRs come from a man in his thirties or forties who had been exposed to COVID-19. Each CDR3 is given with its conserved first and last residue. Each record gives: D gene, V gene, clone size, J gene, CDR3 protein, CDR3 DNA. The D gene is left open where the match is weak. Only some rows state a clone size, as once, few, many or a class for expanded clones.

TRBD1	TRBV12-3/TRBV12-4	NA	TRBJ1-1	CASSLSRGTEAFF	TGTGCCAGCAGTTTATCCAGGGGGACTGAAGCTTTCTTT
NA	TRBV5-1	NA	TRBJ2-3	CASSLDAGTDTQYF	TGCGCCAGCAGCTTAGATGCGGGAACAGATACGCAGTATTTT
NA	TRBV9	NA	TRBJ2-2	CASSVAPNTGELFF	TGTGCCAGCAGCGTAGCTCCGAACACCGGGGAGCTGTTTTTT
TRBD1	TRBV5-1	once	TRBJ1-4	CASSLGRGAEKLFF	TGCGCCAGCAGCTTAGGCAGGGGGGCCGAAAAACTGTTTTTT
TRBD1	TRBV27	NA	TRBJ1-3	CASRGTGGNTIYF	TGTGCCAGCAGAGGGACAGGGGGGAACACCATATATTTT
TRBD1	TRBV5-4	NA	TRBJ1-3	CASSLNRGLGNTIYF	TGTGCCAGCAGCTTAAACAGGGGATTGGGAAACACCATATATTTT
TRBD2	TRBV27	NA	TRBJ2-7	CASSFAGGRYEQYF	TGTGCCAGCAGTTTCGCGGGGGGGCGTTACGAGCAGTACTTC
NA	TRBV5-4	once	TRBJ1-1	CASSLRRGNTEAFF	TGTGCCAGCAGCCTTCGGAGAGGGAACACTGAAGCTTTCTTT
TRBD1	TRBV5-1	NA	TRBJ1-3	CASSLVTGGRSGNTIYF	TGCGCCAGCAGCTTGGTGACAGGGGGGCGCTCTGGAAACACCATATATTTT
TRBD2	TRBV4-1	NA	TRBJ2-3	CASSQQAGGSTDTQYF	TGCGCCAGCAGCCAACAAGCGGGGGGTAGCACAGATACGCAGTATTTT
TRBD1	TRBV10-3	NA	TRBJ1-1	CAISEPDRGDKAFF	TGTGCCATCAGTGAGCCGGACAGGGGTGATAAAGCTTTCTTT
NA	TRBV15	NA	TRBJ1-5	CATSRDSHSNQPQHF	TGTGCCACCAGCAGAGATAGCCATAGCAATCAGCCCCAGCATTTT
NA	TRBV15	NA	TRBJ2-3	CATSRDSTGNPDTQYF	TGTGCCACCAGCAGAGATTCAACAGGGAATCCAGATACGCAGTATTTT